This is a list of T cell receptor beta chains from one sample in a study of T-cell reconstitution after alpha-beta-depleted transplantation in children. TCRdb ran MiXCR on the PCR reads and lists one entry per CDR3 protein. The sample contains under 250,000 distinct CDR3 sequences, 20% to 30% of which appear only once. This specimen consisted of PBMCs, mostly from graft donor cells, obtained 360 days after TCRalphabeta/CD19-depleted stem cell transplant. The receptors were gathered from a female patient between 2 and 10 years old who had a stem cell transplant for congenital amegakaryocytic thrombocytopenia, so the T cells may come from the graft donor. The CDR3 runs from the conserved cysteine through the conserved F or W. The order of the fields is D gene, J gene, V gene, clone size, CDR3 protein, CDR3 DNA. A D gene is named only where the DNA matches it firmly. Size values are once, few and many counts, or a class for expanded clones, and some rows have none.

TRBD2	TRBJ2-3	TRBV7-2	NA	CASSLASGGTDSQYF	TGTGCCAGCAGCTTAGCGTCGGGGGGAACAGATTCGCAGTATTTT
NA	TRBJ1-6	TRBV10-3	NA	CAISEMGDYNSPLHF	TGTGCCATCAGTGAAATGGGAGACTATAATTCACCCCTCCACTTT
TRBD1	TRBJ1-1	TRBV12-3/TRBV12-4	NA	CASGPDRVNTEAFF	TGTGCCAGCGGACCCGACAGGGTGAACACTGAAGCTTTCTTT
NA	TRBJ1-1	TRBV30	few	CAWSDGGANTEAFF	TGTGCCTGGAGTGATGGAGGGGCGAACACTGAAGCTTTCTTT
NA	TRBJ2-7	TRBV20-1	NA	CSHKGGSYEQYF	TGCAGCCACAAGGGAGGTTCCTACGAGCAGTACTTC
TRBD1	TRBJ2-7	TRBV4-1	few	CASSQVGPGQGRYEQYF	TGCGCCAGCAGCCAAGTGGGGCCGGGACAGGGACGCTACGAGCAGTACTTC
TRBD2	TRBJ2-3	TRBV7-9	NA	CASSLELAGGDTQYF	TGTGCCAGCAGCTTAGAACTAGCGGGAGGAGATACGCAGTATTTT
NA	TRBJ2-7	TRBV3-1	many	CASSQDLSPGYSYEQYF	TGTGCCAGCAGCCAAGATCTGTCCCCGGGTTACTCCTACGAGCAGTACTTC
TRBD1	TRBJ2-1	TRBV10-3	few	CAISGGTGGYNEQFF	TGTGCCATCAGTGGTGGGACAGGGGGCTATAATGAGCAGTTCTTC
TRBD1	TRBJ1-5	TRBV28	NA	CASTLTQGGPYFAQHF	TGTGCCAGCACCCTAACTCAGGGGGGGCCCTATTTCGCCCAGCATTTT
NA	TRBJ1-4	TRBV5-1	NA	CASSYSSGADERLFF	TGCGCCAGCAGCTACTCATCAGGGGCGGATGAAAGACTGTTTTTT
NA	TRBJ1-2	TRBV9	NA	CASSASRTPNYGYTF	TGTGCCAGCAGTGCGTCTAGGACTCCTAACTATGGCTACACCTTC
NA	TRBJ2-3	TRBV4-2	NA	CASSQEYGGISTDTQYF	TGTGCCAGCAGCCAAGAGTACGGCGGGATTAGCACAGATACGCAGTATTTT
TRBD2	TRBJ2-2	TRBV4-1	NA	CASSQGWTSGGGTGELFF	TGCGCCAGCAGCCAAGGATGGACTAGCGGGGGTGGGACCGGGGAGCTGTTTTTT
NA	TRBJ1-6	TRBV20-1	NA	CSAQTVGFNSPLHF	TGCAGTGCACAGACAGTGGGTTTCAATTCACCCCTCCACTTT
TRBD2	TRBJ2-7	TRBV10-3	NA	CAISETQTGLGFNEQYF	TGTGCCATCAGTGAAACCCAAACGGGACTAGGGTTCAACGAGCAGTACTTC
NA	TRBJ1-5	TRBV23-1	few	CASSQGLQGGSNQPQHF	TGCGCCAGCAGTCAAGGGTTACAGGGCGGCAGCAATCAGCCCCAGCATTTT
NA	TRBJ2-3	TRBV4-1	NA	CASSQGKLRAETDTQYF	TGCGCCAGCAGCCAAGGGAAGCTCCGGGCGGAGACAGATACGCAGTATTTT
NA	TRBJ1-1	TRBV5-1	NA	CASSLAKTSANTEAFF	TGCGCCAGCAGCTTGGCGAAAACATCAGCCAACACTGAAGCTTTCTTT
NA	TRBJ1-4	TRBV5-4	NA	CASSPYPSTNEKLFF	TGTGCCAGCAGCCCATATCCGTCAACTAATGAAAAACTGTTTTTT
TRBD2	TRBJ2-5	TRBV20-1	NA	CSARAPSGGIQETQYF	TGCAGTGCTAGAGCTCCTAGCGGGGGGATCCAAGAGACCCAGTACTTC
NA	TRBJ2-3	TRBV7-6	NA	CASSRVTAGTDTQYF	TGTGCCAGCAGCCGCGTCACGGCTGGCACAGATACGCAGTATTTT
TRBD2	TRBJ2-5	TRBV3-1	few	CASSQDGGYRREGFETQYF	TGTGCCAGCAGCCAAGATGGCGGGTATCGGCGGGAGGGTTTTGAGACCCAGTACTTC
TRBD2	TRBJ2-1	TRBV20-1	few	CSARLAGGRQFF	TGCAGTGCTAGACTAGCGGGAGGAAGGCAGTTCTTC
NA	TRBJ2-5	TRBV20-1	NA	CSAPQQGGRAQYF	TGCAGTGCCCCTCAACAGGGAGGAAGGGCCCAGTACTTC
NA	TRBJ1-2	TRBV9	few	CASSVGSGDYGYTF	TGTGCCAGCAGCGTAGGATCAGGAGACTATGGCTACACCTTC
NA	TRBJ2-7	TRBV27	few	CASSFGGSVSYEQYF	TGTGCCAGCAGTTTTGGGGGTTCGGTCTCCTACGAGCAGTACTTC
TRBD1	TRBJ2-2	TRBV10-3	few	CATSSGQGTTGELFF	TGTGCCACCTCTTCGGGACAGGGGACGACCGGGGAGCTGTTTTTT
NA	TRBJ1-1	TRBV5-6	NA	CASTRTVLGTEAFF	TGTGCCAGCACCCGTACGGTCTTGGGCACTGAAGCTTTCTTT
NA	TRBJ2-4	TRBV5-6	NA	CASSSTGILAKNIQYF	TGTGCCAGCAGCTCCACAGGAATTCTAGCCAAAAACATTCAGTACTTC
NA	TRBJ2-2	TRBV4-2	NA	CASSQGFGQGHTGELFF	TGTGCCAGCAGCCAAGGGTTTGGGCAGGGACACACCGGGGAGCTGTTTTTT
TRBD1	TRBJ1-2	TRBV11-2	few	CASTMTGDYGYTF	TGTGCCAGCACCATGACAGGGGACTATGGCTACACCTTC
TRBD1	TRBJ1-2	TRBV20-1	NA	CSARRTGGGGYTF	TGCAGTGCTAGAAGGACAGGGGGCGGTGGCTACACCTTC
NA	TRBJ2-6	TRBV20-1	NA	CSVDSGANVLTF	TGCAGTGTGGACTCTGGGGCCAACGTCCTGACTTTC
NA	TRBJ1-1	TRBV7-9	once	CASIPRGTEAFF	TGTGCCAGCATCCCTAGGGGAACTGAAGCTTTCTTT
NA	TRBJ1-5	TRBV2	NA	CASNYRIGDNQPQHF	TGTGCCAGCAACTACAGGATAGGGGACAATCAGCCCCAGCATTTT
TRBD2	TRBJ2-7	TRBV4-1	NA	CASSQVAGLSYEQYF	TGCGCCAGCAGCCAAGTAGCGGGGCTGTCCTACGAGCAGTACTTC
TRBD2	TRBJ2-1	TRBV6-2/TRBV6-3	NA	CASIAPISGGSSYNEQFF	TGTGCCAGCATCGCACCCATTAGCGGGGGAAGCTCCTACAATGAGCAGTTCTTC
TRBD1	TRBJ2-1	TRBV6-5	NA	CASSYFLTGGYNEQFF	TGTGCCAGCAGTTACTTTTTGACAGGGGGCTACAATGAGCAGTTCTTC
TRBD2	TRBJ2-1	TRBV20-1	NA	CSARLAGGYSSYNEQFF	TGCAGTGCTAGACTAGCGGGGGGCTACAGCTCCTACAATGAGCAGTTCTTC
NA	TRBJ1-3	TRBV3-1	few	CASSQVGGSGNTIYF	TGTGCCAGCAGCCAAGTGGGGGGCTCTGGAAACACCATATATTTT
NA	TRBJ1-6	TRBV7-2	few	CASRRQSNSPLHF	TGTGCCAGCAGAAGACAGAGCAATTCACCCCTCCACTTT
NA	TRBJ2-5	TRBV6-6	NA	CASRRGQETQYF	TGTGCCAGCAGAAGGGGACAAGAGACCCAGTACTTC
NA	TRBJ2-5	TRBV24-1	few	CATSDRGDQETQYF	TGTGCCACCAGTGACAGGGGAGACCAAGAGACCCAGTACTTC
NA	TRBJ2-4	TRBV28	few	CASSLWGKNRDIQYF	TGTGCCAGCAGTTTATGGGGAAAGAACCGAGACATTCAGTACTTC
TRBD2	TRBJ2-1	TRBV5-1	NA	CASSSWTSGDYNEQFF	TGCGCCAGCAGCTCATGGACTAGCGGAGACTACAATGAGCAGTTCTTC
NA	TRBJ2-5	TRBV10-3	NA	CAITADRQQETQYF	TGTGCCATCACGGCGGATCGACAGCAAGAGACCCAGTACTTC
NA	TRBJ2-1	TRBV9	NA	CASSASGHPYNEQFF	TGTGCCAGCAGCGCCTCGGGACATCCCTACAATGAGCAGTTCTTC
NA	TRBJ1-2	TRBV30	NA	CAWNPGASNYGYTF	TGTGCCTGGAATCCGGGGGCTTCAAACTATGGCTACACCTTC
NA	TRBJ1-1	TRBV11-2	few	CASSGQIEAFF	TGTGCCAGCAGCGGACAGATTGAAGCTTTCTTT
TRBD2	TRBJ2-3	TRBV29-1	NA	CSVRGNLASGRTDTQYF	TGCAGCGTTCGTGGGAATCTGGCTAGCGGAAGAACAGATACGCAGTATTTT
NA	TRBJ1-5	TRBV10-3	NA	CAISESGRSENQPQHF	TGTGCCATCAGTGAGTCGGGCAGATCGGAAAATCAGCCCCAGCATTTT
TRBD1	TRBJ1-2	TRBV11-2	NA	CASSLVTGKGYTF	TGTGCCAGCAGCTTAGTGACAGGGAAGGGCTACACCTTC
NA	TRBJ2-4	TRBV20-1	NA	CSARDWDGTAKNIQYF	TGCAGTGCTAGGGATTGGGACGGTACAGCCAAAAACATTCAGTACTTC
TRBD1	TRBJ2-5	TRBV7-6	few	CASSLEGWTGLAGETQYF	TGTGCCAGCAGCTTAGAAGGCTGGACAGGGCTGGCTGGGGAGACCCAGTACTTC
TRBD2	TRBJ2-7	TRBV6-2/TRBV6-3	NA	CASGGLAGDEQYF	TGTGCCAGCGGAGGGCTAGCGGGTGACGAGCAGTACTTC
NA	TRBJ2-3	TRBV28	NA	CASSLGGWGTDTQYF	TGTGCCAGCAGTTTGGGGGGCTGGGGCACAGATACGCAGTATTTT
NA	TRBJ2-5	TRBV12-3/TRBV12-4	few	CASMGLGTQYF	TGTGCCAGCATGGGGTTGGGGACCCAGTACTTC
TRBD1	TRBJ1-3	TRBV20-1	NA	CSATKTGGRNTIYF	TGCAGTGCAACAAAAACAGGGGGCAGAAACACCATATATTTT
TRBD1	TRBJ1-2	TRBV18	few	CASSPSSGTGYGYTF	TGTGCCAGCTCACCATCTTCCGGGACAGGGTATGGCTACACCTTC